The TCR beta chain described here comes from a study of shared clonotypes between healthy human individuals. General study points: In this cohort, only blood was sampled, and tissue repertoires likely differ.

Remarks on this clone: The target antigen is unknown.

It was CD45RO-negative cells, positively selected for CCR7, that made up naive CD8 cells, with terminally differentiated effector memory CD45RA+ cells excluded. The assay was immunoSEQ multiplex PCR, and TCRdb's table has in-frame clones only and misses some. The table has around 550,000 clones, approximately 95% seen once. Germline values: CDR1 MGHDK, CDR2 SYGVNS. The CDR3 has 16 residues. V lost 3 bases and J 1 base, leaving 15 bases between the germline ends. Sequenced input: naive CD8+ T cells sorted from blood. This receptor was obtained from a woman aged 30 to 39 in good health. The V call is TRBV25-1, the J call TRBJ2-5; D call uncertain. CDR3 coding DNA: TGTGCCAGCAGTGATTGGGCGGAAAGAACCCAAGAGACCCAGTACTTC. Translation gives CASSDWAERTQETQYF.